Below, 3 T cell receptor beta chains from the same sample are listed, as sequenced in a study of response to subunit inactivated influenza vaccine. TCRdb fed the RT-PCR reads into MiXCR, producing one record per CDR3 protein. The sample shows about 540,000 distinct CDR3 sequences, under 30% of them seen only once. This same sample was also taken into another study, of T cells expressing NK-cell markers. That paper notes: Template switching by 5'RACE with UMIs generated the TCR beta cDNA.

The sequences come from CD4+ T cells sorted from PBMCs, collected approximately 13 days after vaccination. Receptors were obtained from a man aged 50-59 years who received an inactivated influenza vaccine.

The chain recombines TRBV6-2 or TRBV6-3 with TRBJ2-3; 9 nucleotides align to TRBD2. Losses at the gene ends were 6 bases for V and 3 bases for J; bases not matched to a gene: 7. CDR3 length: 15 amino acids. Germline loops: CDR1 MNHEY, CDR2 SVGEGT. CDR3 sequence reads: CASSPVSGRTDTQYF. The CDR3 bases are TGTGCCAGCAGCCCAGTTAGCGGGAGAACAGATACGCAGTATTTT.

This clonotype was seen at least ten times. V gene TRBV12-3 or TRBV12-4 combines with J gene TRBJ2-3, with a weak D call TRBD1 (6 bases). Trimming took 5 bases from V and 0 from J, leaving 15 bases between them. This CDR3 comprises 16 residues. CDR3 DNA: TGTGCCAGCAGTACTAGGACAGCATCTAGCACAGATACGCAGTATTTT. Protein: CASSTRTASSTDTQYF.

This clonotype was seen at least ten times. The V gene is TRBV10-3, the J gene TRBJ2-3, with TRBD1 matching 8 bases. From germline, CDR1 is ENHRY and CDR2 SYGVKD. This CDR3 has 15 amino acids. After removal of 2 bases from V and 3 bases from J, the junction contained 4 bases not matched to a gene. CDR3 in DNA: TGTGCCATCAGTGAGGGGACAGGTATTACAGATACGCAGTATTTT. It translates to CAISEGTGITDTQYF.